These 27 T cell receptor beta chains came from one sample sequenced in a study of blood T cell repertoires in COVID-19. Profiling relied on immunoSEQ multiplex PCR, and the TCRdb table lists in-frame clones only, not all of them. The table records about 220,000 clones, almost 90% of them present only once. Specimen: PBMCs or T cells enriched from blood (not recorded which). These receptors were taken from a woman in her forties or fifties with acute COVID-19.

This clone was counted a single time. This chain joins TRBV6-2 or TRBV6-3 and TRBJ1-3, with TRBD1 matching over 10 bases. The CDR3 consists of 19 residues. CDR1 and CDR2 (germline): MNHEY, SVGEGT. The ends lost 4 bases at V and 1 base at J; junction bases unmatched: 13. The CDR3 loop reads CASSSHRDRGFVSGNTIYF. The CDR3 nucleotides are TGTGCCAGCAGTTCCCACCGGGACAGGGGTTTCGTATCTGGAAACACCATATATTTT.

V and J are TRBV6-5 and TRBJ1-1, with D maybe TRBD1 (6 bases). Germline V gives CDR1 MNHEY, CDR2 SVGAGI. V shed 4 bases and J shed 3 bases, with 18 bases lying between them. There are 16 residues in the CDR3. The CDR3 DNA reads TGTGCCAGCAGTTCCGGTCCCGGGACACCGGACACTGAAGCTTTCTTT. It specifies CASSSGPGTPDTEAFF.

CDR3 region: CASSQFGTGRIETQYF. CDR3 nucleotide sequence: TGTGCCAGCAGCCAATTTGGGACAGGGAGGATAGAGACCCAGTACTTC. The V and J genes are TRBV3-1 (or the pseudogene TRBV3-2) and TRBJ2-5; TRBD1 matches 9 bases. The germline V gene has CDR1 LGHDT and CDR2 YNNKEL (reference sequence). V trimming: 2 bases; J trimming: 4 bases; junction bases outside the gene matches: 8. The CDR3 totals 16 residues.

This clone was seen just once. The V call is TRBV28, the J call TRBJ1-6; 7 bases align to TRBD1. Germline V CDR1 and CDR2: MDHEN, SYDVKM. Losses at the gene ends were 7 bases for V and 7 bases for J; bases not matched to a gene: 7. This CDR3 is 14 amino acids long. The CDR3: CASKGNRGNSPLHF. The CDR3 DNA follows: TGTGCCAGCAAGGGAAACAGGGGCAATTCACCCCTCCACTTT.

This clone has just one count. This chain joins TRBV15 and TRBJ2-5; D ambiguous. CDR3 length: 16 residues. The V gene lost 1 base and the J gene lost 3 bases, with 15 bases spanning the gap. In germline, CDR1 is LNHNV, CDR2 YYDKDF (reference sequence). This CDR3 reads CATSRGARSAKETQYF. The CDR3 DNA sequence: TGTGCCACCAGCAGAGGTGCCCGGTCCGCCAAAGAGACCCAGTACTTC. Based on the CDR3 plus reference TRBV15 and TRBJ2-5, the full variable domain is DAMVIQNPRYQVTQFGKPVTLSCSQTLNHNVMYWYQQKSSQAPKLLFHYYDKDFNNEADTPDNFQSRRPNTSFCFLDIRSPGLGDTAMYLCATSRGARSAKETQYFGPGTRLLVL.

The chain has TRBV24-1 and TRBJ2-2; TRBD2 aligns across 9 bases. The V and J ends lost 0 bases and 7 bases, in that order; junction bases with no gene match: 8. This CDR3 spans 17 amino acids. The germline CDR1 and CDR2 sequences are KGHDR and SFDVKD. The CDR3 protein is CATSDLRLAGEDGELFF. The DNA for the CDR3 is TGTGCCACCAGTGATTTGCGTTTAGCGGGAGAGGACGGGGAGCTGTTTTTT.

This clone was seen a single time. The CDR3 region is CASSQDLAGVNTREQYF. CDR3 DNA sequence: TGCGCCAGCAGCCAAGATCTGGCGGGAGTAAACACGAGAGAGCAGTACTTC. The chain combines TRBV4-1 with TRBJ2-7, with 7 bases identical to TRBD2. The germline CDR1 and CDR2 sequences are MGHRA and YSYEKL. J was trimmed by 7 bases and V by 0 bases; bases with no gene match: 15. The CDR3 is 17 residues long.

As DNA, the CDR3 is TGTGCCAGCAACGCCGGGACACCGACTGAAGCTTTCTTT. Translation gives CASNAGTPTEAFF. The chain links TRBV12-3 or TRBV12-4 to TRBJ1-1, with D tentatively TRBD1 (6 bases). V lost 7 bases and J lost 5, with 14 bases in between. CDR3 length: 13 residues.

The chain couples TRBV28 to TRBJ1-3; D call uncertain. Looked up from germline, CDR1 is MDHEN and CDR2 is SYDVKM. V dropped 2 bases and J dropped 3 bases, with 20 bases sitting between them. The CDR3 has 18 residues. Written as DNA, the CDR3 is TGTGCCAGCAGTTTACCCACGGGAGACCCCTGGGGTGGAAACACCATATATTTT. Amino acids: CASSLPTGDPWGGNTIYF.

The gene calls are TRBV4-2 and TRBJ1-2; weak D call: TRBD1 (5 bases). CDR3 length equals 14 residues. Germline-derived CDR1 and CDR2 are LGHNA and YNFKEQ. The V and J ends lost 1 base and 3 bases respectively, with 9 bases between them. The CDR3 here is CASSQGQIHYGYTF. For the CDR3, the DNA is TGTGCCAGCAGCCAAGGACAGATCCACTATGGCTACACCTTC.

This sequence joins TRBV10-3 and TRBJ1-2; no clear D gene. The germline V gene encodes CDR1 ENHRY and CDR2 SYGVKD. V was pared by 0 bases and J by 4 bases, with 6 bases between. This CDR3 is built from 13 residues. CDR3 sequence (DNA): TGTGCCATCAGTGAGTCGGGAGTCTATGGCTACACCTTC. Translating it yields CAISESGVYGYTF.

The CDR3 DNA reads TGTGCCAGCAGCCAGGGGAGGGTTGGCAATCAGCCCCAGCATTTT. This gives the protein CASSQGRVGNQPQHF. The rearrangement joins TRBV6-2 or TRBV6-3 to TRBJ1-5; D may be TRBD1 (6 bases). Germline-derived CDR1 and CDR2 are MNHEY and SVGEGT. Trimming removed 6 bases from V and 2 bases from J, with 14 bases in between. The CDR3 contains 15 residues.

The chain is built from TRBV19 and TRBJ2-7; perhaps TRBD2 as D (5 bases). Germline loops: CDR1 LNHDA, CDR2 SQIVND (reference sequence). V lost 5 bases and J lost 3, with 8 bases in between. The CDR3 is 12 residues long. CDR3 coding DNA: TGTGCCAGTAGTGGAGGCGGCTACGAGCAGTACTTC. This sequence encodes CASSGGGYEQYF.

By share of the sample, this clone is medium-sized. In DNA, the CDR3 is TGTGCCAGCAGCCCGGGACAGGGGGCTAAGCAGTACTTC. Its translation: CASSPGQGAKQYF. The genes are TRBV12-3 or TRBV12-4 and TRBJ2-7, with 12 bases matching TRBD1. Trimming at V came to 6 bases and at J to 8 bases, leaving 5 bases not matched to a gene. The CDR3 spans 13 residues.

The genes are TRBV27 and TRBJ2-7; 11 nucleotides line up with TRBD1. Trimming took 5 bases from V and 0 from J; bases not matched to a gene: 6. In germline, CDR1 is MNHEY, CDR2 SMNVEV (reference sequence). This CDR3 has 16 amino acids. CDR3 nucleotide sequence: TGTGCCAGCAGTCCCGGGACAGGGGGGAGCTCCTACGAGCAGTACTTC. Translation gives CASSPGTGGSSYEQYF.

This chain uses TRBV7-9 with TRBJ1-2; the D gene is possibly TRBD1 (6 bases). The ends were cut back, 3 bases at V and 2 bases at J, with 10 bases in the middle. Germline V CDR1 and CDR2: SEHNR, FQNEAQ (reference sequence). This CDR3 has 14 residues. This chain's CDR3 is CASSFLQGNYGYTF. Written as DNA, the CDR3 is TGTGCCAGCAGCTTCCTGCAGGGGAACTATGGCTACACCTTC.

The CDR3 DNA reads as TGTGCCAGCAGTCCCCGCGGGGGCGGCACAGATACGCAGTATTTT. Amino acids: CASSPRGGGTDTQYF. The V gene is TRBV6-6, the J gene TRBJ2-3; weak D call: TRBD2 (7 bases). This CDR3 is 15 amino acids long. Germline loops: CDR1 MNHNY, CDR2 SVGAGI (reference sequence). Trimming removed 5 bases at V and 1 base at J, with 13 bases between.

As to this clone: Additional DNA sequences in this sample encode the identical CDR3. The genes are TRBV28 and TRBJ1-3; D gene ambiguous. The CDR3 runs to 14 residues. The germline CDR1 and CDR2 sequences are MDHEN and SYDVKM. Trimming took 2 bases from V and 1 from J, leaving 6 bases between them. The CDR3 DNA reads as TGTGCCAGCAGTTTACGAGGATCTGGAAACACCATATATTTT. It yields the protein CASSLRGSGNTIYF.

The CDR3: CASSPRDRGYEQFF. As DNA, the CDR3 is TGTGCCAGCTCACCAAGGGACAGGGGCTATGAGCAGTTCTTC. The chain uses TRBV18 and TRBJ2-1; 10 nucleotides agree with TRBD1. Germline lookup yields CDR1 KGHSH and CDR2 LQKENI. This CDR3 spans 14 amino acids. The J segment lost 8 bases and the V segment lost 2 bases, leaving 3 bases of the junction unmatched.

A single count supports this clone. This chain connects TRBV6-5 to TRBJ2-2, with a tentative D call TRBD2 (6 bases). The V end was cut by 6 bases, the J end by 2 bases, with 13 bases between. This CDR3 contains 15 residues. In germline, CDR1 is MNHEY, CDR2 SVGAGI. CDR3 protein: CASRLGGVNTGELFF. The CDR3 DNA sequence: TGTGCCAGCAGGCTCGGCGGGGTCAACACCGGGGAGCTGTTTTTT.

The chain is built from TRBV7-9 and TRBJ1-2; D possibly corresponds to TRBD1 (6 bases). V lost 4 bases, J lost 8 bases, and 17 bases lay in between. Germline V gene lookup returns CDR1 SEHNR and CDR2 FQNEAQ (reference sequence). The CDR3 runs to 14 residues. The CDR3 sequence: CASSSPGHGLGYTF. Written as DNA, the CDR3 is TGTGCCAGCAGCTCCCCGGGACACGGCTTGGGCTACACCTTC.

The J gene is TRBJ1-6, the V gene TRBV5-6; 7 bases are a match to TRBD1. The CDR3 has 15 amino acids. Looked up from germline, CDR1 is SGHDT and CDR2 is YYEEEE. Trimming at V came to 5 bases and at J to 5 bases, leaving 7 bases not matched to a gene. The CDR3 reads CASSRRGMDNSPLHF. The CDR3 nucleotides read TGTGCCAGCAGTCGCAGGGGGATGGATAATTCACCCCTCCACTTT.

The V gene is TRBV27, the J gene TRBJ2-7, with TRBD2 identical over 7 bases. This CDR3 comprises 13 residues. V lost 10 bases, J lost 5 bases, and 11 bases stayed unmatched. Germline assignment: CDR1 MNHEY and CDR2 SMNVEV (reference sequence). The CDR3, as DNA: TGTGCCACCCGGACTAGGGTACGCGACGAGCAGTACTTC. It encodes CATRTRVRDEQYF.

The CDR3 reads CACETAGELFF. CDR3 in DNA: TGTGCCTGTGAAACGGCCGGGGAGCTGTTTTTT. The V call is TRBV19, the J call TRBJ2-2; D is unclear. CDR1 is LNHDA, CDR2 SQIVND, per germline (reference sequence). Between the trimmed V and J ends, which lost 11 bases and 6 bases, there was a span of 10 bases. CDR3 length equals 11 residues.

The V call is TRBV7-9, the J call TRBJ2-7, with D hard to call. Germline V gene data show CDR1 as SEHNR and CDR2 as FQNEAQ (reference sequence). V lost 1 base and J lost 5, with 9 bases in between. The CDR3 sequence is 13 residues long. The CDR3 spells CASSLELPHEQYF. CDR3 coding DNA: TGTGCCAGCAGCTTAGAACTCCCCCACGAGCAGTACTTC. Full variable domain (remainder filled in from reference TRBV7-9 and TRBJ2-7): DTGVSQNPRHKITKRGQNVTFRCDPISEHNRLYWYRQTLGQGPEFLTYFQNEAQLEKSRLLSDRFSAERPKGSFSTLEIQRTEQGDSAMYLCASSLELPHEQYFGPGTRLTVT.

The CDR3 sequence is CASSLADTGDRSGYTF. The CDR3 coding sequence is TGCGCCAGCAGCTTGGCCGATACAGGGGATAGGAGTGGCTACACCTTC. The chain couples TRBV5-1 to TRBJ1-2; 7 bases line up with TRBD1. Unmatched junction bases numbered 12, after V lost 0 bases and J lost 7 bases. The germline V gene encodes CDR1 SGHRS and CDR2 YFSETQ. The CDR3 consists of 16 residues.

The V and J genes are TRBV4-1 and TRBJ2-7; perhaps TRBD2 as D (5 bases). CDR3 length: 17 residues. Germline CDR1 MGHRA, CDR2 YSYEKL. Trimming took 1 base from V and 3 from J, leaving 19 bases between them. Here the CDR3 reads CASSQVVLRTGRYEQYF. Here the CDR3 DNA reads TGCGCCAGCAGCCAAGTGGTTCTTAGGACTGGGCGCTACGAGCAGTACTTC.